This TCR beta chain was captured by sequencing in a study of CD8 T cells in Susac syndrome. With random hexamers, reverse transcription was performed on about 0.5 to 1 ug of RNA. In TCRdb, the immunoSEQ multiplex PCR reads were re-called with MiXCR into one record per CDR3 protein. Of more than 95,000 distinct CDR3 sequences listed, 85% to 95% were seen once; the top ten hold roughly 0.088%. The V gene end was trimmed by 0 bases and the J gene end by 0 bases; junction bases not matched to a gene: 0. Germline V lookup: CDR1 MDHEN, CDR2 SYDVKM. The CDR3 is 15 residues long. The TCR was taken from a human donor with multiple sclerosis. The specimen sequenced was CD4+ T cells from PBMCs. The V call is TRBV28, the J call TRBJ1-1, with TRBD1 matching 8 bases. The CDR3 is CASSLWGQVNTEAFF. CDR3 coding DNA: TGTGCCAGCAGTTTATGGGGACAGGTGAACACTGAAGCTTTCTTT.